Detailed here is one TCR beta chain. This CDR3 comprises 16 residues. The trim removed 3 bases at V and 0 bases at J, leaving 3 bases unmatched. CDR1 and CDR2 from the germline V gene are KGHSH and LQKENI. Original processing notes: Amplification of reference gene primers was used by the study to estimate nucleated cell counts. Generated by immunoSEQ multiplex PCR, the TCRdb table keeps only in-frame clones and is missing some. That table furnishes V, J and clone size, whereas the DNA furnished D and trimming. The sample lists roughly 100,000 clones, roughly 80% occurring once. This specimen comes from a study of blood T cell repertoires in COVID-19. On the study more broadly: From the United States, Italy and Spain came samples of acute and convalescent COVID-19.

The receptor was derived from a woman in her seventies with acute or convalescent COVID-19. V and J are TRBV18 and TRBJ2-3, with 10 bases that match TRBD2. Sequencing input: peripheral blood. CDR3 protein: CASSPSGGRSTDTQYF. The CDR3 DNA follows: TGTGCCAGCTCACCTAGCGGGGGGCGGAGCACAGATACGCAGTATTTT.